This entry lists 7 T cell receptor beta chains sequenced from one sample in a study of radiation and T cells in renal cell carcinoma (dated by TCRdb to 2018 to 2020). Library method: the immunoSEQ multiplex PCR assay. TCRdb re-hosts the immuneACCESS table, in-frame sequences only. Its copies lack some clones; in the studies checked, an unresolved V gene accounts for under half of them, and the cause for the rest is not known. The sample has around 180,000 clones on record, about 87% of them singletons. The leading ten clones occupy around 11% of the sample. Sample time point, as interpreted from the label and publication: blood 4 weeks post-SBRT, at nephrectomy. The treatment or condition tag for this specimen amounts to: 15 Gy SBRT to primary tumor, nephrectomy 4 weeks later. This material consisted of blood, taken from a patient whose treatment included radiotherapy and nephrectomy. These TCRs come from a woman between 45 and 65 years old with renal cell carcinoma.

This clone has a single count. V and J are TRBV29-1 and TRBJ2-3, with TRBD2 matching 7 bases. The CDR3 covers 15 residues. V dropped 3 bases and J dropped 1; count of bases not matched to a gene: 7. CDR1 and CDR2 from the germline V gene are SQVTM and ANQGSEA. The CDR3 loop reads CSVDVTSLGTDTQYF. The CDR3 DNA is TGCAGCGTTGATGTGACTAGCTTAGGCACAGATACGCAGTATTTT.

This chain joins TRBV7-9 and TRBJ1-5; 7 bases fit TRBD1. The V and J ends lost 2 bases and 2 bases, in that order; junction bases with no gene match: 0. The CDR3 length is 14 residues. The germline V gene has CDR1 SEHNR and CDR2 FQNEAQ (reference sequence). The CDR3 sequence is CASSLQGGNQPQHF. In DNA, the CDR3 is TGTGCCAGCAGCTTACAGGGGGGCAATCAGCCCCAGCATTTT.

The count of this clone is one. This chain links TRBV6-5 with TRBJ2-1, with TRBD1 identical over 7 bases. V was pared by 6 bases and J by 4 bases, with 3 bases of the junction left unmatched. CDR1 MNHEY and CDR2 SVGAGI come from the germline V gene. The CDR3 has 13 residues. This chain's CDR3 is CASSLGQYNEQFF. The CDR3 DNA sequence: TGTGCCAGCAGCTTGGGACAGTACAATGAGCAGTTCTTC.

This chain connects TRBV2 to TRBJ2-2; TRBD1 agrees at 7 bases. The CDR3 covers 15 residues. Germline assignment: CDR1 SNHLY and CDR2 FYNNEI. V lost 6 bases to trimming and J lost 2 bases; unmatched junction nucleotides: 6. CDR3 sequence reads: CASSWDSINTGELFF. The CDR3 coding sequence is TGTGCCAGCAGCTGGGACAGTATTAACACCGGGGAGCTGTTTTTT.

In this sample, this clone turned up once. Other DNA variants within this sample encode the same CDR3. The V and J genes are TRBV7-2 and TRBJ1-2; perhaps TRBD1 as D (6 bases). Between the trimmed V and J ends, which lost 3 bases and 2 bases, there was a span of 13 bases. Germline CDR1 and CDR2: SGHTA and FQGNSA. The CDR3 runs to 15 residues. CDR3 loop: CASSLDGTPNYGYTF. CDR3 bases: TGTGCCAGCAGCTTGGATGGGACACCCAACTATGGCTACACCTTC.

The chain recombines TRBV7-9 with TRBJ1-5, with a possible D match to TRBD1 (5 bases). Germline V CDR1 and CDR2: SEHNR, FQNEAQ (reference sequence). CDR3 length: 16 amino acids. Trimming pared 6 bases from V and 1 base from J, leaving 16 bases between. In nucleotides, the CDR3 is TGTGCCAGCAGTACAGCGGGGGGTGGAAGCAATCAGCCCCAGCATTTT. Residues: CASSTAGGGSNQPQHF.

The chain joins TRBV5-3 to TRBJ1-1; 9 nucleotides line up with TRBD1. TRBV5-3 is marked as an open reading frame, function uncertain. The V segment lost 4 bases and the J segment 6 bases; nucleotides outside the gene matches: 7. This CDR3 contains 14 residues. CDR3 nucleotide sequence: TGTGCCAGAAGCAAAAGACAGGGGGACGCTGAAGCTTTCTTT. Encoded protein: CARSKRQGDAEAFF.